The rows below give T cell receptor beta chains drawn from one sample of a study of blood T cells in healthy people across ages. TCRdb re-called the 5' RACE reads through MiXCR, storing one row per CDR3 protein. The data show hundreds of thousands of distinct CDR3 sequences, about 51% seen once. The sequenced sample was blood. The receptors were gathered from a woman older than 75 in good health. Both conserved end residues are part of each CDR3. The D gene is left open where the match is weak. For some rows the clone size is stated as once, few or many, or as a class when expanded; others skip it.

j_gene,d_gene,len,abundance,v_gene,CDR3aa,CDR3nt
TRBJ2-7,TRBD2,14,NA,TRBV12-3/TRBV12-4,CASSARGGAYEQDF,TGTGCCAGCAGTGCCCGCGGGGGGGCCTACGAGCAGGACTTC
TRBJ2-1,NA,14,once,TRBV18,CASSPPGRGYEQFF,TGTGCCAGCTCACCACCAGGGAGAGGGTATGAGCAGTTCTTC
TRBJ1-5,NA,14,few,TRBV18,CASSLSNRDQPQHF,TGTGCCAGCTCACTCTCCAACAGGGATCAGCCCCAGCATTTT
TRBJ2-2,TRBD1,14,few,TRBV29-1,CSVGGTANTGELFF,TGCAGCGTTGGGGGGACAGCGAACACCGGGGAGCTGTTTTTT
TRBJ2-7,TRBD2,16,NA,TRBV5-1,CASSPIAGGPGNEQYF,TGCGCCAGCAGCCCCATAGCGGGGGGGCCGGGGAATGAGCAGTACTTC
TRBJ2-5,NA,17,NA,TRBV10-3,CAISDNIPTERSETQYF,TGTGCCATCAGTGACAATATCCCGACAGAAAGATCGGAGACCCAGTACTTC
TRBJ2-7,NA,14,NA,TRBV6-5,CASRLGNSQREQYF,TGTGCCAGCAGGCTGGGGAACAGCCAACGCGAGCAGTACTTC
TRBJ1-3,NA,13,NA,TRBV21-1,CATEGEAGNTIYF,TGTGCCACCGAGGGGGAGGCTGGAAACACCATATATTTT
TRBJ1-1,NA,14,NA,TRBV5-1,CASSLAPENTEAFF,TGCGCCAGCAGCTTGGCCCCAGAGAACACTGAAGCTTTCTTT
TRBJ2-1,NA,14,NA,TRBV3-1,CASSQGTFYNEQFF,TGTGCCAGCAGCCAAGGTACATTCTACAATGAGCAGTTCTTC
TRBJ2-7,NA,14,many,TRBV14,CASSQQTGLYEQYF,TGTGCCAGCAGCCAACAGACGGGACTCTACGAGCAGTACTTC
TRBJ2-2,NA,15,NA,TRBV6-5,CASRPRGANTGELFF,TGTGCCAGCAGGCCGAGGGGAGCAAACACCGGGGAGCTGTTTTTT
TRBJ1-1,NA,13,NA,TRBV7-2,CASSLEVGAEAFF,TGTGCCAGCAGCTTAGAAGTGGGAGCTGAAGCTTTCTTT
TRBJ2-1,NA,12,NA,TRBV10-2,CASSPDRSGRFF,TGCGCCAGCAGTCCAGACAGGTCCGGGAGGTTCTTC
TRBJ2-7,NA,14,NA,TRBV20-1,CSARRRGRPYEQYF,TGCAGTGCTAGGCGCCGGGGCAGACCCTACGAGCAGTACTTC
TRBJ2-2,NA,15,NA,TRBV12-3/TRBV12-4,CASSPPRRSTGELFF,TGTGCCAGCAGTCCTCCCAGACGGAGTACCGGGGAGCTGTTTTTT
TRBJ1-6,NA,13,NA,TRBV21-1,CASSNNGNSPLHF,TGTGCCAGCAGCAACAACGGGAATTCACCCCTCCACTTT
TRBJ2-2,NA,15,many,TRBV27,CASVPSYSNTGELFF,TGTGCCAGCGTACCAAGTTACTCGAACACCGGGGAGCTGTTTTTT
TRBJ2-5,NA,14,NA,TRBV9,CASSSPTDRGTQYF,TGTGCCAGCAGCTCGCCGACGGACCGGGGGACCCAGTACTTC
TRBJ2-5,TRBD1,14,NA,TRBV12-3/TRBV12-4,CAGSPNRGRETQYF,TGTGCCGGCAGTCCTAACAGGGGGAGGGAGACCCAGTACTTC
TRBJ1-2,NA,14,few,TRBV12-3/TRBV12-4,CASSFSGSNHGYTF,TGTGCCAGCAGTTTTTCAGGTTCTAATCATGGCTACACCTTC
TRBJ1-5,NA,8,NA,TRBV28,CASTPQHF,TGTGCCAGCACCCCCCAGCATTTT
TRBJ1-2,TRBD1,16,NA,TRBV28,CASSGPGTGINYGYTF,TGTGCCAGCAGTGGGCCCGGGACAGGGATTAACTATGGCTACACCTTC
TRBJ2-3,NA,15,many,TRBV29-1,CSSAKGFTSTDTQYF,TGCAGCTCCGCCAAGGGGTTCACTAGCACAGATACGCAGTATTTT
TRBJ2-1,TRBD2,14,many,TRBV6-5,CASTIAGGPGEQFF,TGTGCCAGCACCATAGCGGGGGGGCCGGGTGAGCAGTTCTTC
TRBJ1-5,NA,17,NA,TRBV28,CASIRRQEALSNQPQHF,TGTGCCAGCATTCGCCGACAGGAGGCTTTGAGCAATCAGCCCCAGCATTTT